This TCR beta chain originates from a study of T cell repertoires in cytomegalovirus infection. Study in general: Indications of both CMV infection and matching HLA type were provided by public TCR beta signatures. General study findings and limits: HLA-C-restricted CMV-specific TCR beta clonotypes were dominant in the ex vivo response. Summed frequency of shared TCR beta families picked out CMV carriers who also had the relevant HLA.

This clonotype has a handful of counts. The antigen is unknown. This CDR3 is 14 amino acids long. The germline V gene encodes CDR1 SEHNR and CDR2 FQNEAQ (reference sequence). Trimming shortened V by 5 bases and J by 5 bases, and 13 bases separated the two germline ends. TCRdb called the reads again in MiXCR, with one record for every CDR3 protein. The table includes 800,000 to 950,000 distinct CDR3 sequences, around a third detected once. The clonotype was recovered from a human donor in good health (CMV status not recorded). Some clones in this sample may be carry-over from other donors' samples. The source material was cultured CD8+ T cells from PBMCs, sampled from culture after CMV antigen stimulation. The chain recombines TRBV7-9 with TRBJ2-1; D tentatively fits TRBD1 or TRBD2 (5 bases each). DNA for the CDR3: TGTGCCAGCAGCCCCCCTGGGACCGACAATGAGCAGTTCTTC. Residues: CASSPPGTDNEQFF.